Described below is a single T cell receptor beta chain sequence and its context. CDR1 and CDR2 from the germline V gene are SEHNR and FQNEAQ (reference sequence). V lost 6 bases to trimming and J lost 2 bases; unmatched junction nucleotides: 8. The CDR3 spans 15 residues. Amplified TCR beta CDR3 regions were obtained using RNA transcripts as template. Second-round multiplex PCR followed a first-round RT-PCR using HTBI primers. TCRdb re-called the multiplex PCR reads with MiXCR, one entry per CDR3 protein. The table records roughly 1.1 million distinct CDR3 sequences, approximately 35% of them present only once. This sample is drawn from a study of Graves' ophthalmopathy and Graves' hyperthyroidism.

Specimen: peripheral blood or thyroid tissue (not recorded which). The sequence was obtained from an adult man with Graves' hyperthyroidism. This chain uses TRBV7-9 with TRBJ2-7; 9 bases fit TRBD2. The CDR3, as DNA: TGTGCCAGCAGTCTAAGACTAGCGGTTGCCTACGAGCAGTACTTC. This sequence encodes CASSLRLAVAYEQYF.